In this sample, the clone carrying this T cell receptor (beta chain) turned up a few times. Antigen: not known. These data come from a study of beta chain features in type 1 diabetes. Looking at the study overall: The samples had 100 million to 140 million sorted cells examined in all. Study-level findings and limits: Sequencing used cDNA, and cells with high TCR expression could therefore be over-represented.

The isolated RNA, all of it, was reverse transcribed, so expressed TCRB transcripts were what got sequenced. The method was immunoSEQ multiplex PCR; TCRdb's version includes in-frame clones alone and lacks a portion of them. The sample holds about 900,000 clones, about 17% seen once. The CDR3 runs 17 residues. Germline V gives CDR1 LGHNA, CDR2 YNFKEQ. The V end lost 0 bases, the J end lost 0 bases, and 12 bases lay between the germline ends. Populations obtained by sorting all exceeded 98% purity. The sequenced sample was naive CD4+ T cells from blood. This rearrangement joins TRBV4-2 to TRBJ2-4; possible D gene TRBD1, 5 bases. The sequence was collected from a young woman in good health. The CDR3 DNA sequence: TGTGCCAGCAGCCAAGAATTCCGACAGTCAGCCAAAAACATTCAGTACTTC. Translated, it gives CASSQEFRQSAKNIQYF.